Listed below are T cell receptor beta chains from one sample, sequenced in a study of shared clonotypes between healthy human individuals. This table comes from immunoSEQ multiplex PCR, and its TCRdb copy is limited to in-frame clones, with some not included. This table has more than 2,000,000 clones, around nine tenths appearing once. The source material was naive CD4+ T cells sorted from blood. These receptors all come from a man aged 18 to 30 in good health. Both conserved end residues are part of each CDR3. The order of the fields is V gene, clone size, J gene, CDR3 length, D gene, CDR3 DNA, CDR3 protein. The D gene is left open where the match is weak. Not every row has a clone size; where given, it reads once, few, many or a size class.

V: TRBV10-3; size: NA; J: TRBJ2-1; length: 13; D: NA; DNA: TGTGCCATCAGAACCAACCCGGACTCTGAGCAGTTCTTC; CDR3: CAIRTNPDSEQFF
V: TRBV11-3; size: NA; J: TRBJ1-1; length: 14; D: TRBD1; DNA: TGTGCCAGCAGCTTGACAGGGGGCATGACTGAAGCTTTCTTT; CDR3: CASSLTGGMTEAFF
V: TRBV7-6; size: NA; J: TRBJ1-6; length: 15; D: TRBD1; DNA: TGTGCCAGCAGTTATACAGGGGACGGTAATTCACCCCTCCACTTT; CDR3: CASSYTGDGNSPLHF
V: TRBV5-6; size: NA; J: TRBJ2-5; length: 14; D: TRBD1; DNA: TGTGCCAGCAGCTCACAGGGGGGACAAGAGACCCAGTACTTC; CDR3: CASSSQGGQETQYF
V: TRBV5-8; size: NA; J: TRBJ1-4; length: 14; D: NA; DNA: TGTGCCAGCAGCTTGGGGGTAGGGGGTGAAAAACTGTTTTTT; CDR3: CASSLGVGGEKLFF
V: TRBV5-1; size: NA; J: TRBJ2-1; length: 13; D: NA; DNA: TGCGCCAGCCAACTAGAGCGGCGCAATGAGCAGTTCTTC; CDR3: CASQLERRNEQFF
V: TRBV5-1; size: once; J: TRBJ1-1; length: 16; D: NA; DNA: TGCGCCAGCAGCCCCAGGAGGGACGCCATGAACACTGAAGCTTTCTTT; CDR3: CASSPRRDAMNTEAFF
V: TRBV5-1; size: once; J: TRBJ2-3; length: 12; D: NA; DNA: TGCGCCAGCTCCTATAGCACAGATACGCAGTATTTT; CDR3: CASSYSTDTQYF
V: TRBV28; size: NA; J: TRBJ1-2; length: 13; D: NA; DNA: TGTGCCAGCAGTCCCGCTCGTTTTTATGGCTACACCTTC; CDR3: CASSPARFYGYTF
V: TRBV18; size: once; J: TRBJ1-6; length: 15; D: NA; DNA: TGTGCCAGCTCACCAAACGGCAGCCTTAATTCACCCCTCCACTTT; CDR3: CASSPNGSLNSPLHF
V: TRBV6-1; size: NA; J: TRBJ1-6; length: 15; D: NA; DNA: TGTGCCAGCAGTGAGCGGAGCTCCTATAATTCACCCCTCCACTTT; CDR3: CASSERSSYNSPLHF
V: TRBV29-1; size: NA; J: TRBJ2-1; length: 13; D: TRBD2; DNA: TGCAGCGTCCGGGACTATTCGGGTGGTGAGCAGTTCTTC; CDR3: CSVRDYSGGEQFF
V: TRBV28; size: NA; J: TRBJ1-5; length: 14; D: NA; DNA: TGTGCCAGCAGTTTATATTCGGGCCTTCAGCCCCAGCATTTT; CDR3: CASSLYSGLQPQHF
V: TRBV6-1; size: NA; J: TRBJ2-7; length: 11; D: NA; DNA: TGTGCCAGCAGTGAAGACAGAGGGCAGTACTTC; CDR3: CASSEDRGQYF
V: TRBV7-6; size: NA; J: TRBJ2-3; length: 16; D: TRBD2; DNA: TGTGCCAGCAGCTGGGTAGCGGGGGGGAGGCCGGATACGCAGTATTTT; CDR3: CASSWVAGGRPDTQYF
V: TRBV6-1; size: NA; J: TRBJ2-5; length: 14; D: NA; DNA: TGTGCCAGCAACCCGGAAGATCGGAGGGAGACCCAGTACTTC; CDR3: CASNPEDRRETQYF
V: TRBV2; size: NA; J: TRBJ2-1; length: 12; D: NA; DNA: TGTGCCAGCAGTTCCGGGTCCCCCGGTCGCTTCTTC; CDR3: CASSSGSPGRFF
V: TRBV10-3; size: NA; J: TRBJ2-7; length: 12; D: NA; DNA: TGTGCCATCAGTGAATTAGCCTACGAGCAGTACTTC; CDR3: CAISELAYEQYF
V: TRBV7-9; size: NA; J: TRBJ2-7; length: 14; D: NA; DNA: TGTGCCAGCAGTGGACAGCGTTCGACCTACGAGCAGTACTTC; CDR3: CASSGQRSTYEQYF
V: TRBV30; size: NA; J: TRBJ1-1; length: 13; D: NA; DNA: TGTGCCTGGACCCCAGGGAAGAACACTGAAGCTTTCTTT; CDR3: CAWTPGKNTEAFF
V: TRBV5-1; size: NA; J: TRBJ2-7; length: 14; D: TRBD1; DNA: TGCGCCAGCAGCTTGGCGGGACAGGGACTCGAGCAGTACTTC; CDR3: CASSLAGQGLEQYF
V: TRBV5-4; size: NA; J: TRBJ2-1; length: 16; D: NA; DNA: TGTGCCAGCAGCTTGGTAGGGGCTGGCTCCTACAATGAGCAGTTCTTC; CDR3: CASSLVGAGSYNEQFF
V: TRBV19; size: NA; J: TRBJ1-2; length: 15; D: NA; DNA: TGTGCCAGTAGTATAACGAGGGGCCGGAACTATGGCTACACCTTC; CDR3: CASSITRGRNYGYTF
V: TRBV25-1; size: NA; J: TRBJ1-2; length: 15; D: NA; DNA: TGTGCCAGCAGTGAAGGAATTGCATCCGGGTATGGCTACACCTTC; CDR3: CASSEGIASGYGYTF
V: TRBV5-1; size: NA; J: TRBJ2-2; length: 15; D: NA; DNA: TGCGCCAGCAGTTTCAGGGGGGGCGACACCGGGGAGCTGTTTTTT; CDR3: CASSFRGGDTGELFF
V: TRBV7-2; size: once; J: TRBJ2-3; length: 17; D: TRBD2; DNA: TGTGCCAGCAGCTTAGGAGCGGGAGGGATTTTAGCAGATACGCAGTATTTT; CDR3: CASSLGAGGILADTQYF
V: TRBV28; size: NA; J: TRBJ1-4; length: 19; D: TRBD1; DNA: TGTGCCAGCAGTTCGCAGTGGAACAGGGGGCTCCCGAATTGGGAAAAACTGTTTTTT; CDR3: CASSSQWNRGLPNWEKLFF
V: TRBV7-2; size: NA; J: TRBJ2-2; length: 14; D: NA; DNA: TGTGCCAGCAGCTTAGGGCGGGTTACCGGGGAGCTGTTTTTT; CDR3: CASSLGRVTGELFF
V: TRBV5-1; size: NA; J: TRBJ1-4; length: 14; D: TRBD1; DNA: TGCGCCAGCAGCCCCCGGGACAGGGATGAAAAACTGTTTTTT; CDR3: CASSPRDRDEKLFF
V: TRBV7-2; size: NA; J: TRBJ2-7; length: 15; D: TRBD2; DNA: TGTGCCAGCAGCTTTAGCGGGACTAGCTCCTACGAGCAGTACTTC; CDR3: CASSFSGTSSYEQYF
V: TRBV5-1; size: NA; J: TRBJ1-1; length: 14; D: NA; DNA: TGCGCCAGCAGCTTAAAAGGTTCTGACACTGAAGCTTTCTTT; CDR3: CASSLKGSDTEAFF
V: TRBV5-1; size: few; J: TRBJ1-1; length: 13; D: TRBD1; DNA: TGCGCCAGCAGCTGGGACAGAAACACTGAAGCTTTCTTT; CDR3: CASSWDRNTEAFF
V: TRBV2; size: NA; J: TRBJ1-4; length: 15; D: NA; DNA: TGTGCCAGCAGCAACGCGGGACTGCTTAATGAAAAACTGTTTTTT; CDR3: CASSNAGLLNEKLFF
V: TRBV10-3; size: NA; J: TRBJ2-7; length: 14; D: NA; DNA: TGTGCCATCAGTGAGGCCCGGACGGATTCCAAGCAGTACTTC; CDR3: CAISEARTDSKQYF
V: TRBV7-9; size: NA; J: TRBJ1-6; length: 15; D: NA; DNA: TGTGCCAGCAGCTTAGCGGGACTGCCAAATTCACCCCTCCACTTT; CDR3: CASSLAGLPNSPLHF
V: TRBV5-4; size: NA; J: TRBJ2-3; length: 15; D: NA; DNA: TGTGCCAGCAGTCGCGGCAGGGGCAGCACAGATACGCAGTATTTT; CDR3: CASSRGRGSTDTQYF
V: TRBV29-1; size: once; J: TRBJ2-7; length: 13; D: NA; DNA: TGCAGCGTCGACTTTTCGCCGTTACACGAGCAGTACTTC; CDR3: CSVDFSPLHEQYF